This T cell receptor beta chain was profiled in a study of cytomegalovirus exposure and HLA in healthy donors. To note about this clone: Its antigen is not identified.

Trimming took off 4 bases at V and 0 bases at J, with 10 bases between the two ends. The germline gives CDR1 MRHNA, CDR2 SNTAGT. CDR3 length: 16 residues. Study results and caveats: It was in a later analysis that TCR association rates were seen to vary by HLA locus, highest for DRB1 and lowest for HLA-C. CMV antigen specificity of a few CMV-associated chains was confirmed in vitro. It was only CMV serostatus that was available as immune exposure information.

The primer mix had 60 Vbeta and 13 Jbeta primers. Original processing notes: Unique TCR beta chains totaled roughly 80 million in a later count, with roughly 11 million of them shared. Here immunoSEQ multiplex PCR was the method, and the copy in TCRdb shows in-frame clones only, minus some. Clonal size and the V and J genes are those of that table, whereas D and trimming came from the DNA. The repertoire has 90,000 to 120,000 clones, roughly 70% of them found once; the top ten carry 14%. The sequencing sample was made of PBMCs. The chain uses TRBV6-4 and TRBJ2-6; D call uncertain. This receptor was obtained from a woman aged 40 to 50 in good health and CMV-seropositive. The CDR3 here is CASSVSALSGANVLTF. The CDR3 bases are TGTGCCAGCAGTGTCTCAGCGCTCTCTGGGGCCAACGTCCTGACTTTC.